A selection of T cell receptor beta chains follows, all from one sample in a study of CD8+ T cells in alopecia areata. Sequencing was performed with immunoSEQ multiplex PCR; in TCRdb, only in-frame clones are kept and a portion is missing. Of about 97,000 clones detected, around 45% appear once; the ten largest clones hold 1% to 1.5%. Sequencing input: CD4+ T cells sorted from blood. All receptors derive from a human donor with alopecia areata. The CDR3 runs from the conserved cysteine through the conserved F or W. The order of the fields is V gene, D gene, J gene, clone size, CDR3 DNA, CDR3 protein. The D gene is left open where the match is weak. Rows may omit the clone size; those that give it use once, few, many or a size class.

TRBV4-2	NA	TRBJ2-5	NA	TGTGCCAGCAGCCAAGGACAGGCAGGGACCCAGTACTTC	CASSQGQAGTQYF
TRBV7-3	TRBD1	TRBJ2-7	NA	TGTGCCAGCGCAAGACAGGGGCAAGGGCACGAGCAGTACTTC	CASARQGQGHEQYF
TRBV6-5	TRBD1	TRBJ1-1	few	TGTGCCAGCAGTTACTCGTGGACAGGGTTAAACACTGAAGCTTTCTTT	CASSYSWTGLNTEAFF
TRBV29-1	NA	TRBJ2-5	few	TGCAGCGTGGTCGGTACCCAAGAGACCCAGTACTTC	CSVVGTQETQYF
TRBV29-1	TRBD1	TRBJ2-7	NA	TGCAGCGTCCGGGACAGTAAATACGAGCAGTACTTC	CSVRDSKYEQYF
TRBV30	NA	TRBJ1-5	NA	TGTGCCTGGAGTCTGGGTGTGGAAGGGCAGCCCCAGCATTTT	CAWSLGVEGQPQHF
TRBV28	NA	TRBJ1-6	NA	TGTGCCAGCAATCCGGGACCGTATTCACCCCTCCACTTT	CASNPGPYSPLHF
TRBV7-2	NA	TRBJ2-7	NA	TGTGCCAGCAGCTTATCGGCGGAATCCTACGAGCAGTACTTC	CASSLSAESYEQYF
TRBV30	TRBD2	TRBJ2-3	few	TGTGCCTGGAGTGTTTTGGCGGGAGAGGGAGATACGCAGTATTTT	CAWSVLAGEGDTQYF
TRBV29-1	NA	TRBJ1-1	NA	TGCAGCGTCCAGACGGCAGACGCTGAAGCTTTCTTT	CSVQTADAEAFF
TRBV7-8	TRBD2	TRBJ2-7	NA	TGTGCCAGCAGTTTGACTAGCGGGAGTTTTCGCGAGCAGTACTTC	CASSLTSGSFREQYF
TRBV5-4	TRBD1	TRBJ1-3	NA	TGTGCCAGCAGCCGGGGACAGCAACCTGGAAACACCATATATTTT	CASSRGQQPGNTIYF
TRBV6-6	NA	TRBJ1-1	NA	TGTGCCAGCAGTCCCGGGACGGCTGGCGCTGAAGCTTTCTTT	CASSPGTAGAEAFF
TRBV2	NA	TRBJ1-5	NA	TGTGCCAGCATTCGGGATTATACTCAGCCCCAGCATTTT	CASIRDYTQPQHF
TRBV2	TRBD2	TRBJ2-1	few	TGTGCCAGCAGTGACCGGCGGACTAGCATCGATGAGCAGTTCTTC	CASSDRRTSIDEQFF
TRBV7-6	TRBD1	TRBJ2-2	NA	TGTGCCAGCGCCGTTAAATTGCCGGGACAGGGAAACGGGAACACCGGGGAGCTGTTTTTT	CASAVKLPGQGNGNTGELFF
TRBV7-9	NA	TRBJ2-5	NA	TGTGCCAGCAGCTTAATGAGTTCGGCGGGAGAGACCCAGTACTTC	CASSLMSSAGETQYF
TRBV7-3	NA	TRBJ1-2	NA	TGTGCCAGCAGCTTAAAGGGCCGAGGGGTGAATGGCTACACCTTC	CASSLKGRGVNGYTF
TRBV7-2	NA	TRBJ2-5	few	TGTGCCAGCAGGCCCGGGAACGCGGGAGAGACCCAGTACTTC	CASRPGNAGETQYF
TRBV4-3	NA	TRBJ2-5	NA	TGCGCCAGCAGCCAACTCGGCGGGGAGACCCAGTACTTC	CASSQLGGETQYF
TRBV7-3	TRBD2	TRBJ2-3	NA	TGTGCCAGCAGCTATAGCGGGGTCAGCACAGATACGCAGTATTTT	CASSYSGVSTDTQYF
TRBV7-2	NA	TRBJ2-7	few	TGTGCCAGCAGTATAGGGGGACTTTCGATAGAGCAGTACTTC	CASSIGGLSIEQYF
TRBV4-1	NA	TRBJ2-7	many	TGCGCCAGCAGCCAAGAAGGGGTCCGAACTAGAGGGATCGACGAGCAGTACTTC	CASSQEGVRTRGIDEQYF
TRBV30	NA	TRBJ2-5	few	TGTGCCTGGAGTGTACATTCCGGAGAGACCCAGTACTTC	CAWSVHSGETQYF
TRBV30	NA	TRBJ1-1	once	TGTGCCTGGAGTGTCCCAGGGGCGTGGAAAATGAACACTGAAGCTTTCTTT	CAWSVPGAWKMNTEAFF
TRBV5-4	TRBD2	TRBJ2-7	NA	TGTGCCAGCAGCTTCCTAGCGGGGCGTTCTAAAAGCTACGAGCAGTACTTC	CASSFLAGRSKSYEQYF
TRBV28	TRBD2	TRBJ2-4	NA	TGTGCCAGCAGTCGTGGGACTAGCGGGGTAGCCAAAAACATTCAGTACTTC	CASSRGTSGVAKNIQYF
TRBV29-1	NA	TRBJ2-2	NA	TGCAGCCCCAATTGTCGGGGTGAGGTGAACACCGGGGAGCTGTTTTTT	CSPNCRGEVNTGELFF
TRBV19	NA	TRBJ1-5	medium-sized	TGTGCCAGTAGTACCGGAAGGGATCAGCCCCAGCATTTT	CASSTGRDQPQHF
TRBV19	NA	TRBJ1-5	NA	TGTGCCAGTAGTAACATTTTGGCAAATCAGCCCCAGCATTTT	CASSNILANQPQHF
TRBV28	NA	TRBJ2-3	NA	TGTGCCAGCAGTCCCCGGGGGGCCGGCACAGATACGCAGTATTTT	CASSPRGAGTDTQYF
TRBV6-5	NA	TRBJ1-1	NA	TGTGCCAGCAGCGGGGATAACACTGAAGCTTTCTTT	CASSGDNTEAFF
TRBV4-1	NA	TRBJ2-5	NA	TGCGCCAGCAGCCAAGATATAAGGAAAATTGGAGTCGAGACCCAGTACTTC	CASSQDIRKIGVETQYF
TRBV15	NA	TRBJ2-7	NA	TGTGCCACCAGCAGAGACAGGGGAACCTACGAGCAGTACTTC	CATSRDRGTYEQYF
TRBV4-3	NA	TRBJ2-6	NA	TGCGCCAGCAGCCAAGGCTCGGGTACGACTGGGGCCAACGTCCTGACTTTC	CASSQGSGTTGANVLTF